The 24 T cell receptor beta chains reported below all come from one sample, sequenced in a study of vaccination and CD4 T cells after COVID-19. Their specific antigens are unknown. Oncomine TCR Beta short-read sequencing was applied to DNA from cultured CD4+ T cells. From the PCR reads, TCRdb called clonotypes with MiXCR, one entry per CDR3 protein. The table includes fewer than 10,000 distinct CDR3 sequences, approximately 67% detected once. Treatment defined: approximately 9-day PBMC culture with coronavirus spike peptide pools or control peptides (ViraFEST assay). The material sequenced was CD4+ T cells from blood, cultured in vitro. The receptors stem from a human donor who had recovered from COVID-19.

This clonotype came up a few times. V gene TRBV6-1 combines with J gene TRBJ1-1; D ambiguous. The CDR3 extends over 15 amino acids. Trimming stripped 5 bases from V and 5 bases from J, with 18 bases between. The germline V gene has CDR1 MNHNS and CDR2 SASEGT. CDR3 coding DNA: TGTGCCAGCAGTCGGGTAAGCGACGGAGGGACTGAAGCTTTCTTT. It yields the protein CASSRVSDGGTEAFF.

The chain is built from TRBV4-3 and TRBJ1-2; D gene unclear. The CDR3 spans 15 residues. CDR1 and CDR2 (germline): LGHNA, YSLEER. The V gene lost 1 base and the J gene lost 7 bases, with 16 bases spanning the gap. The CDR3 DNA follows: TGCGCCAGCAGCCAAGTACATGGGGAAGCTGTTGGCTACACCTTC. This codes for CASSQVHGEAVGYTF.

This clonotype was recorded a few times. V gene TRBV20-1 combines with J gene TRBJ2-1; 10 bases are shared with TRBD1. CDR1 DFQATT and CDR2 SNEGSKA come from the germline V gene (reference sequence). The CDR3 consists of 13 residues. Germline trimming cut 4 bases from V and 7 bases from J; bases unmatched to any gene: 4. The DNA for the CDR3 is TGCAGTGCTACGACAGGGGGCGCGAATGAGCAGTTCTTC. It translates to CSATTGGANEQFF.

The sample holds a few counts of this clonotype. The chain carries TRBV11-3 and TRBJ2-5; D is uncertain. The V end was cut by 5 bases, the J end by 2 bases, with 9 bases between. The CDR3 is 13 amino acids. Germline V CDR1 and CDR2: SGHNT, YENEEA. CDR3: CASSPLGQETQYF. DNA for the CDR3: TGTGCCAGCAGCCCGCTAGGGCAAGAGACCCAGTACTTC.

The chain's CDR3 is CASSKISNQPQHF. CDR3 bases: TGTGCCAGCAGCAAGATTAGCAATCAGCCCCAGCATTTT. This chain joins TRBV7-8 and TRBJ1-5, with D hard to call. The length of the CDR3 is 13 residues. Germline CDR1 SGHVS, CDR2 FQNEAQ. Trimming shortened V by 5 bases and J by 0 bases, and 5 bases separated the two germline ends.

The V call is TRBV6-2 or TRBV6-3, the J call TRBJ2-7, with 7 bases that match TRBD2. V dropped 2 bases and J dropped 0; count of bases not matched to a gene: 7. The CDR3 extends over 16 amino acids. Germline V lookup: CDR1 MNHEY, CDR2 SVGEGT. CDR3 sequence (DNA): TGTGCCAGCAGTTACCCCCGGACTAGAAGCTCCTACGAGCAGTACTTC. This sequence encodes CASSYPRTRSSYEQYF.

The V and J genes are TRBV7-9 and TRBJ1-5; D is unresolved. Trimming shortened V by 1 base and J by 5 bases, and 6 bases separated the two germline ends. Germline assignment: CDR1 SEHNR and CDR2 FQNEAQ (reference sequence). The CDR3 runs 13 residues. The CDR3: CASSLDIYQPQHF. The CDR3 bases are TGTGCCAGCAGCTTAGACATTTATCAGCCCCAGCATTTT.

V gene TRBV6-2 or TRBV6-3 combines with J gene TRBJ1-1, with D possibly being TRBD1 (5 bases). V shed 6 bases and J shed 4 bases, with 18 bases lying between them. The CDR3 totals 15 residues. Germline lookup yields CDR1 MNHEY and CDR2 SVGEGT. The CDR3 DNA sequence: TGTGCCAGCAGCCCGGGGAGGGGCGCGAGCACTGAAGCTTTCTTT. Translation: CASSPGRGASTEAFF.

The chain combines TRBV12-3 or TRBV12-4 with TRBJ2-1, with 12 nucleotides matching TRBD2. The V gene end was trimmed by 4 bases and the J gene end by 1 base; junction bases not matched to a gene: 2. The CDR3 covers 16 residues. The CDR3 sequence is CASSWGLAGSYNEQFF. The CDR3, as DNA: TGTGCCAGCAGTTGGGGACTAGCGGGTTCCTACAATGAGCAGTTCTTC.

The chain carries TRBV6-2 or TRBV6-3 and TRBJ1-6; D is undetermined. This CDR3 has 16 residues. Germline loops: CDR1 MNHEY, CDR2 SVGEGT. Trimming stripped 1 base from V and 5 bases from J, with 12 bases between. The DNA for the CDR3 is TGTGCCAGCAGTTACTTCGCCGCACCGGATAATTCACCCCTCCACTTT. Translating gives CASSYFAAPDNSPLHF.

The gene calls are TRBV7-9 and TRBJ1-3; D unclear. Deletions cut 2 bases from V and 3 bases from J, with 2 bases between. Germline V gene lookup returns CDR1 SEHNR and CDR2 FQNEAQ (reference sequence). This CDR3 comprises 12 residues. The CDR3 DNA sequence: TGTGCCAGCAGCTTAAGTGGAAACACCATATATTTT. Translated, it gives CASSLSGNTIYF.

The chain joins TRBV5-4 to TRBJ2-5; 8 bases are a match to TRBD2. Germline-derived CDR1 and CDR2 are SGHNT and YYREEE (reference sequence). The junction had 13 bases not matched to a gene; V was cut back by 4 bases and J by 5 bases. CDR3 length: 16 residues. In DNA, the CDR3 is TGTGCCAGCAGCGACCCCTTTGCGGGAGGAGGGGAGACCCAGTACTTC. It specifies CASSDPFAGGGETQYF.

With regard to this clonotype: The DNA is omitted, as the CDR3 cannot be located on it reliably, and the CDR3 follows TCRdb's listing. The chain couples TRBV6-5 to TRBJ1-5. The CDR3 is 18 residues long, ends included. Germline V gene sequence: CDR1 MNHEY, CDR2 SVGAGI. CDR3 in amino acids: CASSSSLSAPPGNQPQHF.

The J gene is TRBJ1-1, the V gene TRBV11-3; D gene ambiguous. The germline V gene encodes CDR1 SGHNT and CDR2 YENEEA. Trimming shortened V by 1 base and J by 4 bases, and 10 bases separated the two germline ends. The CDR3 spans 14 residues. The CDR3 reads CASSLVGKGTEAFF. CDR3 DNA: TGTGCCAGCAGCTTAGTGGGGAAGGGCACTGAAGCTTTCTTT.

The chain links TRBV6-1 to TRBJ2-2, with 11 positions matching TRBD2. Germline V CDR1 and CDR2: MNHNS, SASEGT. J lost 5 bases, V lost 7 bases, and 6 bases had no gene match. The CDR3 loop spans 15 amino acids. The chain's CDR3 is CASTGLAGGTGELFF. CDR3 coding DNA: TGTGCCAGCACGGGGCTAGCGGGAGGTACCGGGGAGCTGTTTTTT.

The CDR3 bases are TGTGCCTGGAGTTCCCCGAATCAGGGAATGTATGGCTACACCTTC. This encodes CAWSSPNQGMYGYTF. The chain has TRBV30 and TRBJ1-2, with TRBD1 as a possible D gene (5 bases). The CDR3 covers 15 residues. The V end lost 2 bases, the J end lost 5 bases, and 18 bases lay between the germline ends. CDR1 and CDR2 from the germline V gene are GTSNPN and SVGIG (reference sequence). Complete variable domain (other parts from reference TRBV30 and TRBJ1-2): SQTIHQWPATLVQPVGSPLSLECTVEGTSNPNLYWYRQAAGRGLQLLFYSVGIGQISSEVPQNLSASRPQDRQFILSSKKLLLSDSGFYLCAWSSPNQGMYGYTFGSGTRLTVV.

This clonotype has only a few counts. The chain couples TRBV6-1 to TRBJ1-1; 8 nucleotides line up with TRBD1. This CDR3 has 13 amino acids. V lost 8 bases and J lost 10; bases outside the gene matches: 12. CDR1 MNHNS and CDR2 SASEGT come from the germline V gene. CDR3 loop: CASRGQGAKSAFF. The CDR3 coding sequence is TGTGCCAGCCGCGGCCAGGGGGCGAAGTCAGCTTTCTTT.

The V and J genes are TRBV15 and TRBJ2-1; the match to TRBD2 covers 11 bases. The CDR3 is 18 amino acids. The ends lost 0 bases at V and 9 bases at J; junction bases unmatched: 13. CDR1 and CDR2 (germline): LNHNV, YYDKDF (reference sequence). The CDR3 DNA follows: TGTGCCACCAGCAGAGAGATTGGTGAACTAGCGGGAGTAAGTGAGCAGTTCTTC. Amino acids: CATSREIGELAGVSEQFF.

CDR3 residues: CASSFPLGGEETQYF. The CDR3 nucleotides read TGTGCCAGCAGTTTCCCCCTGGGGGGGGAAGAGACCCAGTACTTC. The chain has TRBV28 and TRBJ2-5; 7 bases match TRBD2. This CDR3 comprises 15 residues. The germline CDR1 and CDR2 sequences are MDHEN and SYDVKM. With V trimmed by 3 bases and J by 3 bases, 7 bases remained unmatched.

The CDR3 DNA sequence: TGTGCCAGCAGTCGAAACGGGATCGCTGAGACCCAGTACTTC. Amino acids: CASSRNGIAETQYF. The chain combines TRBV6-2 or TRBV6-3 with TRBJ2-5; possibly TRBD2 for D (5 bases). Per the germline V gene, CDR1 is MNHEY and CDR2 is SVGEGT. Trimming pared 5 bases from V and 5 bases from J, leaving 15 bases between. The CDR3 is 14 amino acids.

The rearrangement joins TRBV23-1 to TRBJ1-2; D not certain. TRBV23-1 is designated an ORF whose function remains uncertain. There are 11 residues in the CDR3. With 7 bases removed from V and 8 bases from J, the gap between germline ends came to 11 bases. CDR3 sequence: CASTPPAGYTF. CDR3 nucleotide sequence: TGCGCCAGCACCCCCCCGGCCGGCTACACCTTC.

The gene calls are TRBV20-1 and TRBJ2-2; TRBD2 agrees at 10 bases. V dropped 4 bases and J dropped 7; count of bases not matched to a gene: 12. This CDR3 comprises 16 residues. Germline V gives CDR1 DFQATT, CDR2 SNEGSKA (reference sequence). In DNA form, the CDR3 reads TGCAGTGCTATGATGGGGCTAGCGGGAGTGAACGGGGAGCTGTTTTTT. Translation: CSAMMGLAGVNGELFF.

CDR3: CAWRAGRNTEAFF. For the CDR3, the DNA is TGTGCCTGGAGGGCTGGGAGGAACACTGAAGCTTTCTTT. The V call is TRBV30, the J call TRBJ1-1; no reliable D call. This CDR3 has 13 amino acids. V was shortened by 3 bases and J by 1 base, with 9 bases between the two germline ends. CDR1 is GTSNPN, CDR2 SVGIG, per germline (reference sequence).

The chain links TRBV14 to TRBJ1-2; no clear D. V shed 0 bases and J shed 0 bases, with 5 bases lying between them. Per the germline V gene, CDR1 is SGHDN and CDR2 is FVKESK. This CDR3 region has 14 residues. The CDR3 DNA follows: TGTGCCAGCAGCCAAGACCAGACTAACTATGGCTACACCTTC. Amino acids: CASSQDQTNYGYTF.